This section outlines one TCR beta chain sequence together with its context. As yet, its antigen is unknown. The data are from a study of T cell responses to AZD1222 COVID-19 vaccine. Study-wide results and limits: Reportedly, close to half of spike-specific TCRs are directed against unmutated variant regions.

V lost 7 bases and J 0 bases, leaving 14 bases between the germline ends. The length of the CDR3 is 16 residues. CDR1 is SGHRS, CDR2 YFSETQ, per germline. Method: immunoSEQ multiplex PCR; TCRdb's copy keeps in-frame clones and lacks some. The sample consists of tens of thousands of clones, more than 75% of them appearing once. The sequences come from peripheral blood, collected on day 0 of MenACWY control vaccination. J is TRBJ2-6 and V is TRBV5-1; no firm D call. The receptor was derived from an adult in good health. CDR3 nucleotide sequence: TGCGCCAGCCTAGACACGCCTCGCTCTGGGGCCAACGTCCTGACTTTC. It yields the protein CASLDTPRSGANVLTF.